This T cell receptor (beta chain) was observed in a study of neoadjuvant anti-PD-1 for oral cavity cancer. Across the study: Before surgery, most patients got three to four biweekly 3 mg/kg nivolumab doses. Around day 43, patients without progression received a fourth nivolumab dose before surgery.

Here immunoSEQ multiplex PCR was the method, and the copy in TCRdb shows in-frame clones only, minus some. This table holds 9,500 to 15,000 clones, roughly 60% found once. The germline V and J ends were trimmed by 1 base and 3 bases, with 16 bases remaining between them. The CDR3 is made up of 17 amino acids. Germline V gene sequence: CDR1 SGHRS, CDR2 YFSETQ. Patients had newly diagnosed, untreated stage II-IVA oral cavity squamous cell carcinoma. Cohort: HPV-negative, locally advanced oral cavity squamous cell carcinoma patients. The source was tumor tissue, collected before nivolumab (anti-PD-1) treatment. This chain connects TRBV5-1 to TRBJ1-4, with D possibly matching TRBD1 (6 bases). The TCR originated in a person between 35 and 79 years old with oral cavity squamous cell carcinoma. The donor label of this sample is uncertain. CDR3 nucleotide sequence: TGCGCCAGCAGCTTGTTTGGGACACTCGCCCCTAATGAAAAACTGTTTTTT. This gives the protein CASSLFGTLAPNEKLFF. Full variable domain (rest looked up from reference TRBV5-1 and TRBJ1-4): KAGVTQTPRYLIKTRGQQVTLSCSPISGHRSVSWYQQTPGQGLQFLFEYFSETQRNKGNFPGRFSGRQFSNSRSEMNVSTLELGDSALYLCASSLFGTLAPNEKLFFGSGTQLSVL.